This T cell receptor (beta chain) was captured by sequencing in a study of blood T cell repertoires in COVID-19. Study-wide context: Sites across the United States, Italy and Spain contributed samples from acute and convalescent COVID-19. Sample material is recorded as cDNA or gDNA derived from T cells, B-cell-depleted T cells, or PBMCs.

Germline V gene data show CDR1 as LGHDT and CDR2 as YNNKEL (reference sequence). CDR3 length: 17 residues. V dropped 4 bases and J dropped 10; count of bases not matched to a gene: 16. Patients of the Seattle cohort, enrolled during active infection, were followed longitudinally. TCRdb keeps only in-frame clones here, not all; method: immunoSEQ multiplex PCR. The table shows some 290,000 clones, with about nine tenths occurring only once. The sample was peripheral blood. The clonotype comes from a woman aged 25 to 45 with COVID-19, enrolled during active disease. The chain employs TRBV3-1 (or the pseudogene TRBV3-2) and TRBJ1-5; TRBD1 matches at 10 bases. The DNA of the CDR3 is TGTGCCAGCAGCCCCCGGGACAGGGGAGGTAGTTTGGGTCCCCAGCATTTT. Translating gives CASSPRDRGGSLGPQHF.